This TCR beta chain was recovered during a study of OX40 agonist ivuxolimab in advanced cancers. The germline gives CDR1 MGHDK, CDR2 SYGVNS. CDR3 length: 14 residues. Trimming cost V 4 bases and J 0 bases, with 10 bases left between them. Here immunoSEQ multiplex PCR was the method, and the copy in TCRdb shows in-frame clones only, minus some. The sample records about 86,000 clones, roughly nine tenths being singletons. The source was CD4+ or CD8+ T cells sorted from blood, collected in a trial of the OX40 agonist ivuxolimab. The sequence was obtained from an adult with an advanced solid tumor such as melanoma, head and neck, liver or kidney cancer. The rearrangement links TRBV25-1 to TRBJ2-7, with D uncertain. CDR3 coding DNA: TGTGCCAGCAGTGTATGGACCAACTCCTACGAGCAGTACTTC. Translation gives CASSVWTNSYEQYF.